These 23 T cell receptor beta chains share one sample of origin, sequenced in a study of T-cell memory formation after mild COVID-19. TCRdb re-analysed the 5' RACE reads in MiXCR, keeping a single row per CDR3 protein. The sample lists roughly 300,000 distinct CDR3 sequences, roughly 13% occurring once. The sample taken for sequencing was PBMCs or a T cell subset sorted from them (not recorded which). The receptors come from a man aged 18-30 years who had mild COVID-19 (a few samples of this study predate the infection). Cell type and time point are not known.

This clonotype was detected only a few times. This sequence joins TRBV7-3 and TRBJ1-1; D remains unclear. The CDR3 covers 13 residues. Germline V gene lookup returns CDR1 SGHTA and CDR2 FQGTGA. V lost 1 base and J 6 bases, leaving 9 bases between the germline ends. CDR3 in DNA: TGTGCCAGCAGCTTAAATCCTGGGTCTGAAGCTTTCTTT. This codes for CASSLNPGSEAFF.

This chain uses TRBV7-9 with TRBJ1-1; D not resolved. This CDR3 contains 12 residues. Germline lookup yields CDR1 SEHNR and CDR2 FQNEAQ (reference sequence). V was clipped by 5 bases and J by 3 bases, with 7 bases between them. The CDR3 region has the DNA TGTGCCAGCAGCCCGGCCTACACTGAAGCTTTCTTT. It encodes CASSPAYTEAFF.

J is TRBJ2-2 and V is TRBV23-1; 7 bases are a match to TRBD1. TRBV23-1 falls under the ORF class, with uncertain function. V shed 2 bases, J shed 5 bases, and the junction held 11 bases outside the gene matches. The CDR3 is made up of 17 amino acids. The CDR3 spells CASSQTAPGQYTGELFF. DNA for the CDR3: TGCGCCAGCAGTCAAACCGCTCCGGGACAGTATACCGGGGAGCTGTTTTTT.

The chain carries TRBV12-3 or TRBV12-4 and TRBJ2-1; 10 positions agree with TRBD1. The CDR3 is 18 residues long. The junction had 11 bases not matched to a gene; V was cut back by 2 bases and J by 4 bases. The CDR3 DNA reads TGTGCCAGCAGTTTACCCTCCCTACGGGACAGGGGTTACAATGAGCAGTTCTTC. Amino acid sequence: CASSLPSLRDRGYNEQFF.

The V gene is TRBV7-2, the J gene TRBJ1-2, with 7 bases lining up with TRBD1. J gave up 4 bases and V 0 bases, and 5 bases lay outside the gene matches. Germline CDR1 is SGHTA and CDR2 is FQGNSA. This CDR3 contains 15 residues. CDR3 region: CASSLAGQGGYGYTF. CDR3 nucleotide sequence: TGTGCCAGCAGCTTAGCGGGTCAGGGGGGCTATGGCTACACCTTC.

This clonotype was seen a handful of times. CDR3 nucleotide sequence: TGCAGTGCTAGAGTCCCGGGACAGGGGGGGTATGGCTACACCTTC. Translating gives CSARVPGQGGYGYTF. The chain couples TRBV20-1 to TRBJ1-2; 11 positions agree with TRBD1. Trimming cost V 1 base and J 5 bases; bases outside gene matches: 6. In germline, CDR1 is DFQATT, CDR2 SNEGSKA (reference sequence). The CDR3 contains 15 residues.

The rearrangement joins TRBV12-3 or TRBV12-4 to TRBJ1-5; 10 nucleotides line up with TRBD1. The V and J ends lost 5 bases and 1 base, in that order; junction bases with no gene match: 8. The CDR3 has 17 amino acids. In nucleotides, the CDR3 is TGTGCCAGCAGTCCGGGACAGGGGCTCGGGAGCAATCAGCCCCAGCATTTT. Amino acid sequence: CASSPGQGLGSNQPQHF.

This rearrangement joins TRBV2 to TRBJ1-1, with D maybe TRBD1 (6 bases). V was pared by 6 bases and J by 4 bases, with 15 bases between. This CDR3 comprises 14 residues. Per germline, CDR1 SNHLY and CDR2 FYNNEI. The CDR3 loop reads CASRLQGWGTEAFF. CDR3 DNA sequence: TGTGCCAGCAGATTACAGGGATGGGGCACTGAAGCTTTCTTT.

This chain joins TRBV7-9 and TRBJ2-5; D is ambiguous. V lost 5 bases to trimming and J lost 2 bases, with 18 bases between them. The germline gives CDR1 SEHNR, CDR2 FQNEAQ (reference sequence). The CDR3 length is 16 residues. The DNA of the CDR3 is TGTGCCAGCAGCCAAGAGAGGTGGGCGGATCAAGAGACCCAGTACTTC. Amino acid sequence: CASSQERWADQETQYF. The variable domain in full, with the rest retrieved from reference TRBV7-9 and TRBJ2-5, is DTGVSQNPRHKITKRGQNVTFRCDPISEHNRLYWYRQTLGQGPEFLTYFQNEAQLEKSRLLSDRFSAERPKGSFSTLEIQRTEQGDSAMYLCASSQERWADQETQYFGPGTRLLVL.

The chain has TRBV20-1 and TRBJ1-5; D possibly corresponds to TRBD1 (6 bases). The ends were cut back, 8 bases at V and 5 bases at J, with 13 bases in the middle. Germline CDR1 is DFQATT and CDR2 is SNEGSKA (reference sequence). This CDR3 contains 12 residues. DNA for the CDR3: TGCAGTCCATCACAGGGAGATCAGCCCCAGCATTTT. Amino acids: CSPSQGDQPQHF.

This clonotype was detected only a few times. The genes are TRBV5-8 and TRBJ2-7; no clear D gene. The CDR3 totals 11 residues. V lost 5 bases to trimming and J lost 3 bases, with 6 bases between them. CDR1 is SGHTS and CDR2 is YDEGEE in the germline V gene. The chain's CDR3 is CASSKRYEQYV. The CDR3 DNA reads as TGTGCCAGCAGTAAGCGCTACGAGCAGTACGTC.

This clonotype was observed a handful of times. The chain joins TRBV12-3 or TRBV12-4 to TRBJ1-6; D uncertain. V was trimmed by 6 bases and J by 8 bases, leaving 11 bases between them. The length of the CDR3 is 13 residues. Written as DNA, the CDR3 is TGTGCCAGCAGCAGAGAGGCGGATTCACCCCTCCACTTT. This gives the protein CASSREADSPLHF.

This clonotype was seen a few times. The rearrangement links TRBV7-2 to TRBJ2-1, with 10 bases matching TRBD2. The junction had 6 bases not matched to a gene; V was cut back by 4 bases and J by 9 bases. The CDR3 loop spans 14 amino acids. CDR1 and CDR2 (germline): SGHTA, FQGNSA. DNA for the CDR3: TGTGCCAGCAGCTGGGATCTAGCGGGGGTTGAGCAGTTCTTC. Protein product: CASSWDLAGVEQFF.

V gene TRBV7-9 combines with J gene TRBJ2-5; D gene unclear. Germline CDR1 is SEHNR and CDR2 is FQNEAQ (reference sequence). V lost 5 bases to trimming and J lost 1 base, with 17 bases between them. The CDR3 sequence is 16 residues long. The CDR3 DNA sequence: TGTGCCAGCAGCCTCCACAATACGGTACTCCAAGAGACCCAGTACTTC. This sequence encodes CASSLHNTVLQETQYF.

Only a few counts were recorded for this clonotype. V gene TRBV11-3 combines with J gene TRBJ2-5; D uncertain. V was shortened by 5 bases and J by 9 bases, with 13 bases between the two germline ends. There are 12 residues in the CDR3. The germline gives CDR1 SGHNT, CDR2 YENEEA. CDR3 nucleotides: TGTGCCAGCAGCCCCGACACGGGCCCCCAGTACTTC. It is translated as CASSPDTGPQYF.

The chain employs TRBV12-3 or TRBV12-4 and TRBJ1-2; D is possibly TRBD1 (5 bases). CDR3 length equals 16 residues. Trimming pared 3 bases from V and 2 bases from J, leaving 16 bases between. CDR3: CASSFGRVGPNYGYTF. The CDR3 coding sequence is TGTGCCAGCAGTTTTGGCAGGGTGGGCCCCAACTATGGCTACACCTTC.

This clonotype was detected only a few times. The chain employs TRBV4-3 and TRBJ1-4, with D unresolved. Germline V gene data show CDR1 as LGHNA and CDR2 as YSLEER. The CDR3 loop spans 16 amino acids. Trimming removed 1 base at V and 6 bases at J, with 15 bases between. CDR3 DNA sequence: TGCGCCAGCAGCCAAGTGGGGAAGGGATTGGATGAAAAACTGTTTTTT. Amino acids: CASSQVGKGLDEKLFF.

A few counts support this clonotype. The rearrangement uses TRBV6-5 and TRBJ1-2; a possible D gene is TRBD1 (6 bases). The CDR3 runs to 13 residues. CDR1 is MNHEY, CDR2 SVGAGI, per germline. The V end was cut by 6 bases, the J end by 7 bases, with 15 bases between. Here the CDR3 reads CASRTQGIGGYTF. In nucleotides, the CDR3 is TGTGCCAGCAGAACCCAGGGGATCGGTGGCTACACCTTC.

V usage is TRBV24-1 and J usage is TRBJ2-5; 9 bases line up with TRBD1. The germline gives CDR1 KGHDR, CDR2 SFDVKD. The CDR3 totals 16 residues. With V trimmed by 3 bases and J by 5 bases, 9 bases remained unmatched. CDR3 bases: TGTGCCACCAGTGATCCCAGGACAGGGGAGGTGGAGACCCAGTACTTC. Translating it yields CATSDPRTGEVETQYF.

The chain uses TRBV7-3 and TRBJ2-1; 7 nucleotides line up with TRBD1. Germline V gene lookup returns CDR1 SGHTA and CDR2 FQGTGA. This CDR3 has 17 residues. Germline trimming cut 0 bases from V and 1 base from J; bases unmatched to any gene: 6. CDR3 amino acids: CASSLTGGGDSYNEQFF. The CDR3 DNA is TGTGCCAGCAGCTTAACAGGGGGCGGTGATTCCTACAATGAGCAGTTCTTC.

The sample holds many counts of this clonotype. This chain uses TRBV10-3 with TRBJ2-7, with D tentatively TRBD2 (6 bases). CDR3 length equals 16 residues. Trimming removed 3 bases at V and 0 bases at J, with 15 bases between. From germline, CDR1 is ENHRY and CDR2 SYGVKD. The DNA of the CDR3 is TGTGCCATCAGTGATCACGATCGGGGAGGCTCCTACGAGCAGTACTTC. Translating it yields CAISDHDRGGSYEQYF.

This clonotype turned up a few times. The chain has TRBV9 and TRBJ1-1, with D tentatively TRBD1 (6 bases). The germline V gene has CDR1 SGDLS and CDR2 YYNGEE. V lost 3 bases, J lost 3 bases, and 18 bases lay in between. This CDR3 spans 16 amino acids. The chain's CDR3 is CASSEPRDTEYTEAFF. Here the CDR3 DNA reads TGTGCCAGCAGCGAGCCCCGGGACACAGAATACACTGAAGCTTTCTTT.

This clonotype has more than one count but fewer than ten. This chain joins TRBV7-9 and TRBJ2-5, with unresolved D. The V end lost 5 bases, the J end lost 12 bases, and 7 bases lay between the germline ends. The CDR3 extends over 9 amino acids. Germline values: CDR1 SEHNR, CDR2 FQNEAQ (reference sequence). The CDR3, as DNA: TGTGCCAGCAGCCCCGCCAAGTACTTC. It specifies CASSPAKYF.